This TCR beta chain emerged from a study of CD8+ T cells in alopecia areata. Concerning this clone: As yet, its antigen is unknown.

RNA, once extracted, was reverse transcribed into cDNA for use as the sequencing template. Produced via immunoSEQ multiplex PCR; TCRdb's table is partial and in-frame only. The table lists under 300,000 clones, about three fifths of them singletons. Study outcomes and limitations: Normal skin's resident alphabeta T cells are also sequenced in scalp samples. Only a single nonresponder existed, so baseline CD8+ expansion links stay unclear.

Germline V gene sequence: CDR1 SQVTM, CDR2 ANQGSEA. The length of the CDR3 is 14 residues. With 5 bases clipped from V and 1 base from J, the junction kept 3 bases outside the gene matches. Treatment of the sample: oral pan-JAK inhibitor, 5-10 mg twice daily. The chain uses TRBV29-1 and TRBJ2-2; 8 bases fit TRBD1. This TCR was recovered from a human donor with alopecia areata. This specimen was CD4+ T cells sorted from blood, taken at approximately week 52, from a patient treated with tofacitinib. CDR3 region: CSVFGTGNTGELFF. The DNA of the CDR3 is TGCAGCGTTTTCGGGACAGGGAACACCGGGGAGCTGTTTTTT.